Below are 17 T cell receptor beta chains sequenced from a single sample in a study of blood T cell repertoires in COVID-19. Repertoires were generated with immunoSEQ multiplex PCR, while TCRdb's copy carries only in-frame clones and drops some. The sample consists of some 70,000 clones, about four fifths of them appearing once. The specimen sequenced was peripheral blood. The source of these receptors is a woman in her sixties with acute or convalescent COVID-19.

In DNA, the CDR3 is TGCGCCAGCAGCTCACGACATGGGTCGAACACTGAAGCTTTCTTT. Translated, it gives CASSSRHGSNTEAFF. This chain uses TRBV4-1 with TRBJ1-1; no definite D call. This CDR3 region has 15 residues. Per germline, CDR1 MGHRA and CDR2 YSYEKL. V was clipped by 5 bases and J by 1 base, with 14 bases between them.

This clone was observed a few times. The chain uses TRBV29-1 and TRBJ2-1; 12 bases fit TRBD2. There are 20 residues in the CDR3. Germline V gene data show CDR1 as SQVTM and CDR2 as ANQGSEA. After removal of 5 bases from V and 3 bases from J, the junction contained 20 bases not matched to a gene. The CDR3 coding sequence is TGCAGCGTTCGTTATTACCTACTAGCGGGGGGCCCAGGAGACTACAATGAGCAGTTCTTC. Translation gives CSVRYYLLAGGPGDYNEQFF.

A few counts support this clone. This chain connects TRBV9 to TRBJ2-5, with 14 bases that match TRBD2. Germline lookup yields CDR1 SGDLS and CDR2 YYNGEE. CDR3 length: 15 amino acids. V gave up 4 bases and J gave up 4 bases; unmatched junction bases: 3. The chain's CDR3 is CASSRGLAGVETQYF. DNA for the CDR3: TGTGCCAGCAGCCGGGGACTAGCGGGGGTAGAGACCCAGTACTTC.

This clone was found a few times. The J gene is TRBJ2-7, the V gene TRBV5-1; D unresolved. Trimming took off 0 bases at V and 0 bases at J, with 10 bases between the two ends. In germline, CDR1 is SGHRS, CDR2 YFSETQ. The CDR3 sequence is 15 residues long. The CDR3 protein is CASSLDHFLSYEQYF. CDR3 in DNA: TGCGCCAGCAGCTTGGATCACTTCCTCTCCTACGAGCAGTACTTC. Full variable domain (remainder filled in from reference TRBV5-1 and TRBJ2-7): KAGVTQTPRYLIKTRGQQVTLSCSPISGHRSVSWYQQTPGQGLQFLFEYFSETQRNKGNFPGRFSGRQFSNSRSEMNVSTLELGDSALYLCASSLDHFLSYEQYFGPGTRLTVT.

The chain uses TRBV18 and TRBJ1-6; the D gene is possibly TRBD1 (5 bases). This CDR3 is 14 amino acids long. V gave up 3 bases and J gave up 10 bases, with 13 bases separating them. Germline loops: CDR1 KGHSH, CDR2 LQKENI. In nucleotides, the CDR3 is TGTGCCAGCTCACCGAGCCAGGGTTGGTCACCCCTCCACTTT. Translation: CASSPSQGWSPLHF.

The CDR3 protein is CATSEGQGSQPQHF. CDR3 in DNA: TGTGCCACCAGTGAGGGACAGGGTTCTCAGCCCCAGCATTTT. The chain joins TRBV24-1 to TRBJ1-5, with 9 bases aligning to TRBD1. Germline lookup yields CDR1 KGHDR and CDR2 SFDVKD. This CDR3 comprises 14 residues. V lost 4 bases and J lost 6; bases outside the gene matches: 3.

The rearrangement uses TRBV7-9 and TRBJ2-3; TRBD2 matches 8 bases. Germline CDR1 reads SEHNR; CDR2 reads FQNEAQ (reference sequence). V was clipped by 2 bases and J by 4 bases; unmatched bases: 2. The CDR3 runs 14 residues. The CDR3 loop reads CASSLNGGADTQYF. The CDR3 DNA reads TGTGCCAGCAGCTTAAACGGGGGGGCAGATACGCAGTATTTT.

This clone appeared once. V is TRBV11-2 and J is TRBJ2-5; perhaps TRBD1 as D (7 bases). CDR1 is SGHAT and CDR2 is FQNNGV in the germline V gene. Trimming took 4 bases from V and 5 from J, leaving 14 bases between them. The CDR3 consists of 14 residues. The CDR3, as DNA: TGTGCCAGCAGCTGGAGGGGGCGGTGGGAGACCCAGTACTTC. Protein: CASSWRGRWETQYF. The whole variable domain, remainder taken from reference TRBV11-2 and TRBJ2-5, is EAGVAQSPRYKIIEKRQSVAFWCNPISGHATLYWYQQILGQGPKLLIQFQNNGVVDDSQLPKDRFSAERLKGVDSTLKIQPAKLEDSAVYLCASSWRGRWETQYFGPGTRLLVL.

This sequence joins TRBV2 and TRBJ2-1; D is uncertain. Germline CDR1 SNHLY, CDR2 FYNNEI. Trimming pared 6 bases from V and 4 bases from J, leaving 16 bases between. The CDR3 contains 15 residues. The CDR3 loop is CASRLESGEYNEQFF. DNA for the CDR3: TGTGCCAGCAGGCTTGAGTCAGGTGAATACAATGAGCAGTTCTTC.

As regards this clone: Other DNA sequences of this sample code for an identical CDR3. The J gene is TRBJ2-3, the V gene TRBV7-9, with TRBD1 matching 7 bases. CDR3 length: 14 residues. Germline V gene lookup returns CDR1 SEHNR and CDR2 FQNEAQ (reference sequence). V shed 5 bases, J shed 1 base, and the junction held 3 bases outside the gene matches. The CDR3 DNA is TGTGCCAGCAGCCTCGGACAGGGCACAGATACGCAGTATTTT. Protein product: CASSLGQGTDTQYF. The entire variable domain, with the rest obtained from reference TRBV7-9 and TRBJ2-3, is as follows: DTGVSQNPRHKITKRGQNVTFRCDPISEHNRLYWYRQTLGQGPEFLTYFQNEAQLEKSRLLSDRFSAERPKGSFSTLEIQRTEQGDSAMYLCASSLGQGTDTQYFGPGTRLTVL.

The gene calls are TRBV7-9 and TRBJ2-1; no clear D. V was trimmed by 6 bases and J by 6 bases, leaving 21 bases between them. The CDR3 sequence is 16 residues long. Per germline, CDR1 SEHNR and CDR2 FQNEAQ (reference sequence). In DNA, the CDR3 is TGTGCCAGCAGAGAAGAAATCGGCAGGCCGCCCAATGAGCAGTTCTTC. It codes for CASREEIGRPPNEQFF.

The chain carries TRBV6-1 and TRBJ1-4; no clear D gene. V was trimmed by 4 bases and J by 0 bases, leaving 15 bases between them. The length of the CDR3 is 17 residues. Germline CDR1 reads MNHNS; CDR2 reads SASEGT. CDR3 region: CASSATFSLATNEKLFF. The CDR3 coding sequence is TGTGCCAGCAGTGCTACGTTCTCTCTGGCAACTAATGAAAAACTGTTTTTT.

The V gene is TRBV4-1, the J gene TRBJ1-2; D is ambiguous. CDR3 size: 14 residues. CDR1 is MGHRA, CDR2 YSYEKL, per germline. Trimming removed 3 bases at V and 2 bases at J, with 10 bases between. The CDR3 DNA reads TGCGCCAGCAGCCACTCCTACGGGAACTATGGCTACACCTTC. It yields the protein CASSHSYGNYGYTF.

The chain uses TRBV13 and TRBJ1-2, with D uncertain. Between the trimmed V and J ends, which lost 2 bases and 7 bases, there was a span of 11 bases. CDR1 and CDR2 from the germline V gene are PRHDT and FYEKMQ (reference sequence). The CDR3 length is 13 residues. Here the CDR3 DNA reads TGTGCCAGCAGCTTAAATATCCGAGGTGGCTACACCTTC. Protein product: CASSLNIRGGYTF.

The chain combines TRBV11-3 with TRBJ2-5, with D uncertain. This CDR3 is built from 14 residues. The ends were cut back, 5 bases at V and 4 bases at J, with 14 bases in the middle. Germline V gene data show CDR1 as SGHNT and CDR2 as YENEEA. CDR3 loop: CASSPGRSSETQYF. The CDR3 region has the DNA TGTGCCAGCAGCCCCGGTCGAAGCTCAGAGACCCAGTACTTC.

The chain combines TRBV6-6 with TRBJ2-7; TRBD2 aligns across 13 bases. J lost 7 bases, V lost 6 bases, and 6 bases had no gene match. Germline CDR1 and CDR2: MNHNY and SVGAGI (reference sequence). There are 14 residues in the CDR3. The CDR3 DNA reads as TGTGCCAGCAGGTGGACTAGCGGGGGAGGGGAGCAGTACTTC. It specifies CASRWTSGGGEQYF.

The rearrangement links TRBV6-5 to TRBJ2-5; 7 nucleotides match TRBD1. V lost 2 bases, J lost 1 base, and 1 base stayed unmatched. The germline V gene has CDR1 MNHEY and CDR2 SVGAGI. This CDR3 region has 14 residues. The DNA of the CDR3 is TGTGCCAGCAGTTACGGGACAGCCCAAGAGACCCAGTACTTC. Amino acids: CASSYGTAQETQYF.